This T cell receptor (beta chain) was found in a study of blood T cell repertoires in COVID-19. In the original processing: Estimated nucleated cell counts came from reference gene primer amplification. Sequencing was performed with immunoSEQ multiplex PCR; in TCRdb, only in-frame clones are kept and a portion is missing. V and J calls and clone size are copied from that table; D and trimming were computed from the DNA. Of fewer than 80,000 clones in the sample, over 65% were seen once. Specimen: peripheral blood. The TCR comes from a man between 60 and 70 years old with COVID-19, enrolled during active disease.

For the CDR3, the DNA is TGTGCCAGCAGTGACGTTCGGGGAGAAAGGCCCCAGCATTTT. This codes for CASSDVRGERPQHF. This sequence joins TRBV6-1 and TRBJ1-5; D gene unclear. The germline V and J ends were trimmed by 3 bases and 9 bases, with 15 bases remaining between them. This CDR3 comprises 14 residues. Germline V gene sequence: CDR1 MNHNS, CDR2 SASEGT.